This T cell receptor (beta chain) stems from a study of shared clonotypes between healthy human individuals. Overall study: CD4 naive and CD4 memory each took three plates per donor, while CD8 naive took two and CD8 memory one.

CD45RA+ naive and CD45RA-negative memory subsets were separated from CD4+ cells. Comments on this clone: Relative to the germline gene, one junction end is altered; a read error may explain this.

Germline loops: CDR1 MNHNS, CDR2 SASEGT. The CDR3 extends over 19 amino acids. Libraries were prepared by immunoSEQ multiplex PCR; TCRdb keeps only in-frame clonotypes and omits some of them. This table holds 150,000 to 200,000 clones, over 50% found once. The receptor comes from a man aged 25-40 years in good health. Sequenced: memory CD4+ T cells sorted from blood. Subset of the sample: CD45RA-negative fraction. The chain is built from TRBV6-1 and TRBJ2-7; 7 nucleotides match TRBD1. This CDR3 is CASSEAPPEQGISSYEQCF. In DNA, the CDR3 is TGTGCCAGCAGTGAAGCTCCGCCCGAACAGGGGATAAGCTCCTACGAGCAGTGCTTC.